The clone carrying this T cell receptor (beta chain) came up a few times. The entry originates in a study of sequential checkpoint blockade in melanoma. In the study overall: First-line arms were nivolumab then ipilimumab, or the reverse, randomized 1:1. Both treatment sequences were followed by maintenance nivolumab.

V dropped 0 bases and J dropped 4; count of bases not matched to a gene: 12. Per germline, CDR1 LNHNV and CDR2 YYDKDF (reference sequence). This CDR3 has 20 amino acids. TCRdb's table, derived via immunoSEQ multiplex PCR, lists solely in-frame clones and lacks some. The top ten clones hold around 16% of a sample with 13,000 or so clones, approximately 48% of them seen once. The treatment denotes: randomized to nivolumab then ipilimumab (arm A) or the reverse (arm B). Live CD3+CD8+ CD19− CD56− cells were sorted from PBMCs. Source: CD8+ T cells sorted from blood (inferred from file names), taken from a patient given nivolumab and ipilimumab in sequence. The chain couples TRBV15 to TRBJ2-3, with TRBD2 matching over 14 bases. The sequence was collected from a human donor with melanoma. The CDR3 DNA reads as TGTGCCACCAGCAGAGATTCAGGGACTAGCGGGAGTGATTTACCAGATACGCAGTATTTT. This gives the protein CATSRDSGTSGSDLPDTQYF.